What follows describes a single T cell receptor (beta chain). Its antigen remains unidentified. Method: immunoSEQ multiplex PCR; TCRdb's copy keeps in-frame clones and lacks some. The table includes 110,000 to 150,000 clones, roughly 92% detected once. The data belong to a study of T cell responses to AZD1222 COVID-19 vaccine. Study-wide results and caveats: The study reported that nearly half of spike-specific TCRs target unmutated variant regions.

Per the germline V gene, CDR1 is SGDLS and CDR2 is YYNGEE. V lost 5 bases to trimming and J lost 6 bases, with 15 bases between them. The CDR3 covers 14 residues. This sequence joins TRBV9 and TRBJ2-1; D might be TRBD2 (5 bases). Sample: peripheral blood, taken on day 0 of AZD1222 vaccination. This TCR derives from an adult in good health. CDR3 protein: CASSPSHPGNEQFF. CDR3 nucleotides: TGTGCCAGCAGTCCTAGCCACCCAGGCAATGAGCAGTTCTTC.